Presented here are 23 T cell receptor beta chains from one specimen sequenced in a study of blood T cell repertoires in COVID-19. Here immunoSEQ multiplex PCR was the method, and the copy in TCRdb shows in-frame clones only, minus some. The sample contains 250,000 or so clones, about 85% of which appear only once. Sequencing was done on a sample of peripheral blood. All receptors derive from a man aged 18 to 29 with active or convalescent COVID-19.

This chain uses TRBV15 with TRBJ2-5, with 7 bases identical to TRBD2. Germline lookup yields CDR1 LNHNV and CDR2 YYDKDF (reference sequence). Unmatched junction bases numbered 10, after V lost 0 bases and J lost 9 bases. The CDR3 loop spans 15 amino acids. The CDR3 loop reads CATSRDQAGIGPQYF. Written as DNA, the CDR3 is TGTGCCACCAGCAGAGATCAAGCGGGGATCGGCCCCCAGTACTTC. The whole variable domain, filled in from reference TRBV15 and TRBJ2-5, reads DAMVIQNPRYQVTQFGKPVTLSCSQTLNHNVMYWYQQKSSQAPKLLFHYYDKDFNNEADTPDNFQSRRPNTSFCFLDIRSPGLGDTAMYLCATSRDQAGIGPQYFGPGTRLLVL.

The CDR3 coding sequence is TGCAGCGCTCGGACAGGGCTAAACACCGGGGAGCTGTTTTTT. Residues: CSARTGLNTGELFF. The chain couples TRBV29-1 to TRBJ2-2; 8 nucleotides align to TRBD1. Germline values: CDR1 SQVTM, CDR2 ANQGSEA. V dropped 7 bases and J dropped 2; count of bases not matched to a gene: 6. The CDR3 is 14 amino acids.

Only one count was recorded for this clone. CDR3 bases: TGCAGCGTGACAGGTTACACTGAAGCTTTCTTT. It codes for CSVTGYTEAFF. This chain links TRBV29-1 with TRBJ1-1; tentatively, D is TRBD1 (6 bases). CDR1 and CDR2 (germline): SQVTM, ANQGSEA. The CDR3 has 11 amino acids. Trimming removed 6 bases from V and 3 bases from J, with 8 bases in between.

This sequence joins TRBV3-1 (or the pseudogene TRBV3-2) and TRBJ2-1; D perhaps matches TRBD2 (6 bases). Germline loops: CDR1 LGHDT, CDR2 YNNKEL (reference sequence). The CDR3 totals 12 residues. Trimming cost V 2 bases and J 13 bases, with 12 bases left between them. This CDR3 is CASSQTRDSQFF. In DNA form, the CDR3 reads TGTGCCAGCAGCCAAACCCGGGACTCACAGTTCTTC.

The CDR3: CASSAPGGNQETQYF. The CDR3 DNA follows: TGTGCCAGCAGCGCCCCCGGGGGGAACCAAGAGACCCAGTACTTC. This rearrangement joins TRBV3-1 (or the pseudogene TRBV3-2) to TRBJ2-5; 7 nucleotides line up with TRBD2. Losses at the gene ends were 5 bases for V and 0 bases for J; bases not matched to a gene: 6. This CDR3 is built from 15 residues. Germline loops: CDR1 LGHDT, CDR2 YNNKEL (reference sequence).

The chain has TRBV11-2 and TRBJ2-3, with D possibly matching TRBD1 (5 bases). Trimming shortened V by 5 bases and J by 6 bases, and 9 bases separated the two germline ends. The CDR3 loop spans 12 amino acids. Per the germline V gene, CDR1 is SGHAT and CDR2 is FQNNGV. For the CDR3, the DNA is TGTGCCAGCAGCCCTAACAGGGATACGCAGTATTTT. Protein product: CASSPNRDTQYF.

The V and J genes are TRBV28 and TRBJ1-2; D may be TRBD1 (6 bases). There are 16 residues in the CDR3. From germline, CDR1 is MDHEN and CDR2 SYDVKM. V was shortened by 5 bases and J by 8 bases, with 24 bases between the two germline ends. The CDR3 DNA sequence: TGTGCCAGCAGTCCATTACAGGGCTCCCAATTATCCGGCTACACCTTC. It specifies CASSPLQGSQLSGYTF.

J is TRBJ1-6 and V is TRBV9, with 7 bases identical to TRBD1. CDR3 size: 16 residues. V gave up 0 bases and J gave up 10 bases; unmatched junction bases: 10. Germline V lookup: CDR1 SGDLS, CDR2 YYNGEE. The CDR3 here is CASSVGAGTADSPLHF. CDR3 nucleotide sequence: TGTGCCAGCAGCGTAGGCGCGGGGACAGCAGACTCACCCCTCCACTTT.

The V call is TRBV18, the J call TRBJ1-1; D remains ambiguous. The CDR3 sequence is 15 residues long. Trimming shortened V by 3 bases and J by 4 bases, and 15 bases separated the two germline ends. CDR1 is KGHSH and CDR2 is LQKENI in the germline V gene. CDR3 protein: CASSPVGHLGTEAFF. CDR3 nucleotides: TGTGCCAGCTCACCGGTGGGTCACCTAGGCACTGAAGCTTTCTTT.

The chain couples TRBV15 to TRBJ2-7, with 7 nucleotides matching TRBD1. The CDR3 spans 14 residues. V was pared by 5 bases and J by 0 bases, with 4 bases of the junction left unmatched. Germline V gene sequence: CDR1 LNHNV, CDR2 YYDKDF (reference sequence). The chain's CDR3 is CATSLDRTSYEQYF. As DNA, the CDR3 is TGTGCCACCAGCCTGGACAGGACCTCCTACGAGCAGTACTTC. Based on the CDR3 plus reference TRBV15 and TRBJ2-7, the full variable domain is DAMVIQNPRYQVTQFGKPVTLSCSQTLNHNVMYWYQQKSSQAPKLLFHYYDKDFNNEADTPDNFQSRRPNTSFCFLDIRSPGLGDTAMYLCATSLDRTSYEQYFGPGTRLTVT.

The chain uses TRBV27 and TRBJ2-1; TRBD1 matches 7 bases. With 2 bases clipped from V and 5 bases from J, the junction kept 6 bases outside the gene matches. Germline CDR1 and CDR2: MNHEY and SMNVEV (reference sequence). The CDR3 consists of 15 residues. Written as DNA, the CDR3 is TGTGCCAGCAGTTTACACGGGACAGTGGACAATGAGCAGTTCTTC. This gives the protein CASSLHGTVDNEQFF.

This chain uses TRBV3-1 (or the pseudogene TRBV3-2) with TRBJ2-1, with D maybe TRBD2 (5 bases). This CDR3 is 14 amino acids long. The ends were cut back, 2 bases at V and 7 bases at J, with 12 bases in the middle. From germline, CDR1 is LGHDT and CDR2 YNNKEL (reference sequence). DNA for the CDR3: TGTGCCAGCAGCCAAAAACTCACTAGGAATGAGCAGTTCTTC. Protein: CASSQKLTRNEQFF.

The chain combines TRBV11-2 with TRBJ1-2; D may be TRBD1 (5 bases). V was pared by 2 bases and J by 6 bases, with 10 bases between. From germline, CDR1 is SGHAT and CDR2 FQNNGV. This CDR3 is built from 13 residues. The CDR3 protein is CASSLKTGDGYTF. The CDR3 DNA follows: TGTGCCAGCAGCTTAAAAACAGGCGATGGCTACACCTTC.

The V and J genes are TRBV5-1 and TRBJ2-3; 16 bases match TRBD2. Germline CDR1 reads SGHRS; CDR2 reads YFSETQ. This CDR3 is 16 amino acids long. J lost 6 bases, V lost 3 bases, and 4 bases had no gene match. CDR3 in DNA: TGCGCCAGCAGCTCGGGGACTAGCGGGGGGGCCGATACGCAGTATTTT. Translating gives CASSSGTSGGADTQYF.

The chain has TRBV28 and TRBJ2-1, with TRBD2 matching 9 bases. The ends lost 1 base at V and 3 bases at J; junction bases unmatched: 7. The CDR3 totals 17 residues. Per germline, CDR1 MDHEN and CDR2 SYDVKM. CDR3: CASSLLRRAGGYNEQFF. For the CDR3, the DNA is TGTGCCAGCAGTTTATTGAGAAGAGCGGGAGGCTACAATGAGCAGTTCTTC.

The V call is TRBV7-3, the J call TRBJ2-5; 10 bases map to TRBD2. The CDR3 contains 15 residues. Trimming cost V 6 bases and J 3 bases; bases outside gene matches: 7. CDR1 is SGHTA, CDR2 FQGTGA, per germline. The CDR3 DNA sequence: TGTGCCAGCAGTCAAAGCGGGGGGGCGGAAGAGACCCAGTACTTC. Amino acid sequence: CASSQSGGAEETQYF.

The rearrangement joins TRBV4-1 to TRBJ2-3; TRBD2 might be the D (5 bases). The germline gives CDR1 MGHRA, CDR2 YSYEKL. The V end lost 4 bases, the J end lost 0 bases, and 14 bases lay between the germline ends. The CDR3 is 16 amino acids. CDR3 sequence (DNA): TGCGCCAGCAGCCTCCCGGGGAGTTCCAGCACAGATACGCAGTATTTT. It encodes CASSLPGSSSTDTQYF.

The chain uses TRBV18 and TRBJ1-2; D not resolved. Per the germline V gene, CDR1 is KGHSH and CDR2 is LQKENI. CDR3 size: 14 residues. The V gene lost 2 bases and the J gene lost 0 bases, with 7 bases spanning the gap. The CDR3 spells CASSPGETNYGYTF. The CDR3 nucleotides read TGTGCCAGCTCACCAGGGGAGACTAACTATGGCTACACCTTC.

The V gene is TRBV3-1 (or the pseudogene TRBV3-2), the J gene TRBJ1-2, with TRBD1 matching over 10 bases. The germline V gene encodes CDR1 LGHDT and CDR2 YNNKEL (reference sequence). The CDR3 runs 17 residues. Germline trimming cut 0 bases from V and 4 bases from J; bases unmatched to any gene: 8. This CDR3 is CASSQDGGQGVTYGYTF. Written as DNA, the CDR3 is TGTGCCAGCAGCCAAGATGGAGGACAGGGGGTCACCTATGGCTACACCTTC.

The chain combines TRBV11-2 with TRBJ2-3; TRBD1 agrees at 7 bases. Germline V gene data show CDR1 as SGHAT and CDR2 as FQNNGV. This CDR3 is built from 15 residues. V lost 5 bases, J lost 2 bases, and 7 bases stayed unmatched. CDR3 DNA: TGTGCCAGCAGCGCACAGGGGCCCCCCACAGATACGCAGTATTTT. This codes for CASSAQGPPTDTQYF.

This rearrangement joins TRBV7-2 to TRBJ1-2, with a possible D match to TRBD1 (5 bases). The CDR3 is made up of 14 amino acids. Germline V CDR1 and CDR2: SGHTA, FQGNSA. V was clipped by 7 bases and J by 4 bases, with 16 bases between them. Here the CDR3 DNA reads TGTGCCAGCACCCTACAGGTTCCCTCCTATGGCTACACCTTC. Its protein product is CASTLQVPSYGYTF.

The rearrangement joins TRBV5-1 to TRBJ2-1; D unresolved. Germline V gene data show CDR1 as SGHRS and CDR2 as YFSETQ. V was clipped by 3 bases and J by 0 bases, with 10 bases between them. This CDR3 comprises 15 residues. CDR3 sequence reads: CASSSETGSYNEQFF. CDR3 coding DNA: TGCGCCAGCAGCTCGGAGACCGGCTCCTACAATGAGCAGTTCTTC.

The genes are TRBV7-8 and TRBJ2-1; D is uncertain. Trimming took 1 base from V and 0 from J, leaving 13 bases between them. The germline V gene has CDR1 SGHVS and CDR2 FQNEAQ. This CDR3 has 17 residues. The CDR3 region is CASSLVETMSSYNEQFF. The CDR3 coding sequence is TGTGCCAGCAGCTTAGTAGAAACCATGAGCTCCTACAATGAGCAGTTCTTC.